A selection of T cell receptor beta chains follows, all from one sample in a study of cytomegalovirus exposure and HLA in healthy donors. Here immunoSEQ multiplex PCR was the method, and the copy in TCRdb shows in-frame clones only, minus some. Of approximately 140,000 clones listed, around four fifths are singletons. The sequenced material came from PBMCs. These receptors were taken from a woman in her twenties or thirties in good health and CMV-seronegative. Each CDR3 is given with its conserved first and last residue. The order of the fields is clone size, V gene, D gene, J gene, CDR3 DNA, CDR3 protein. The D gene is left open where the match is weak. Rows give clone size only sometimes, using once, few, many, or a class for an expanded clone.

abundance: .; v_gene: TRBV11-1; d_gene: .; j_gene: TRBJ1-1; CDR3nt: TGTGCCAGCAGCTTTTTTCAGGGAACTGAAGCTTTCTTT; CDR3aa: CASSFFQGTEAFF
abundance: .; v_gene: TRBV5-6; d_gene: TRBD1; j_gene: TRBJ2-6; CDR3nt: TGTGCCAGCACCGTCCCGGGACAGGGGTCGGGGGCCAACGTCCTGACTTTC; CDR3aa: CASTVPGQGSGANVLTF
abundance: .; v_gene: TRBV5-1; d_gene: TRBD2; j_gene: TRBJ2-5; CDR3nt: TGCGCCAGCAGCACCGGGACTAGCGGATATCAAGAGACCCAGTACTTC; CDR3aa: CASSTGTSGYQETQYF
abundance: .; v_gene: TRBV5-1; d_gene: .; j_gene: TRBJ2-3; CDR3nt: TGCGCCAGCAGTCCCGGTAGATCCAGGGGAATCACAGATACGCAGTATTTT; CDR3aa: CASSPGRSRGITDTQYF
abundance: .; v_gene: TRBV4-3; d_gene: TRBD1; j_gene: TRBJ2-3; CDR3nt: TGCGCCAGCAGCCAAGATATTCAGGGGGCGTTTCGGACAGATACGCAGTATTTT; CDR3aa: CASSQDIQGAFRTDTQYF
abundance: .; v_gene: TRBV6-6; d_gene: TRBD1; j_gene: TRBJ1-5; CDR3nt: TGTGCCAGCACCAAAGGGACAGATAGCAATCAGCCCCAGCATTTT; CDR3aa: CASTKGTDSNQPQHF
abundance: .; v_gene: TRBV5-1; d_gene: TRBD1; j_gene: TRBJ2-5; CDR3nt: TGCGCCAGCAGCTTGGGAGGGGGCGAGACCCAGTACTTC; CDR3aa: CASSLGGGETQYF
abundance: once; v_gene: TRBV11-1; d_gene: .; j_gene: TRBJ2-1; CDR3nt: TGTGCCAGCAGCCCGTTCGGGGGAGACAATGAGCAGTTCTTC; CDR3aa: CASSPFGGDNEQFF
abundance: .; v_gene: TRBV6-5; d_gene: TRBD1; j_gene: TRBJ1-6; CDR3nt: TGTGCCAGCAGTTACCGGGACAGAGATAATTCACCCCTCCACTTT; CDR3aa: CASSYRDRDNSPLHF
abundance: .; v_gene: TRBV2; d_gene: .; j_gene: TRBJ2-7; CDR3nt: TGTGCCAGCAGTGTTTTGGGCAGGGGATTCGACGAGCAGTACTTC; CDR3aa: CASSVLGRGFDEQYF
abundance: .; v_gene: TRBV4-3; d_gene: TRBD2; j_gene: TRBJ2-4; CDR3nt: TGCGCCAGCAGCCGGGAGGGAAGCCCAAACATTCAGTACTTC; CDR3aa: CASSREGSPNIQYF
abundance: .; v_gene: TRBV4-2; d_gene: .; j_gene: TRBJ1-1; CDR3nt: TGTGCCAGCAGCCAAGAAGGGCAGGGGAGGGGAGCTTTCTTT; CDR3aa: CASSQEGQGRGAFF
abundance: .; v_gene: TRBV5-1; d_gene: TRBD1; j_gene: TRBJ2-1; CDR3nt: TGCGCCAGCAGCTTAGGGACAGGGGGCGTTGAGCAGTTCTTC; CDR3aa: CASSLGTGGVEQFF
abundance: .; v_gene: TRBV2; d_gene: TRBD2; j_gene: TRBJ2-1; CDR3nt: TGTGCCAGCAGTGCTCCGGCTAGCGGGGCCCGGCACAATGAGCAGTTCTTC; CDR3aa: CASSAPASGARHNEQFF
abundance: .; v_gene: TRBV10-3; d_gene: TRBD1; j_gene: TRBJ2-1; CDR3nt: TGTGCCATCAGTGACGGGACAGGGGATGGAAATGAGCAGTTCTTC; CDR3aa: CAISDGTGDGNEQFF
abundance: .; v_gene: TRBV19; d_gene: TRBD1; j_gene: TRBJ1-2; CDR3nt: TGTGCCAGTAGTAAGGGACAGGGGGCCAACAACTATGGCTACACCTTC; CDR3aa: CASSKGQGANNYGYTF
abundance: .; v_gene: TRBV5-1; d_gene: TRBD1; j_gene: TRBJ1-4; CDR3nt: TGCGCCAGCAGCTTGGGGACAGGGGCGGATGAAAAACTGTTTTTT; CDR3aa: CASSLGTGADEKLFF
abundance: .; v_gene: TRBV19; d_gene: .; j_gene: TRBJ2-7; CDR3nt: TGTGCCAGTAGTCTCCGGGGTCCCAGCTCCTACGAGCAGTACTTC; CDR3aa: CASSLRGPSSYEQYF
abundance: .; v_gene: TRBV29-1; d_gene: .; j_gene: TRBJ1-2; CDR3nt: TGCAGCGCCGAGGCAGGGACTAACTATGGCTACACCTTC; CDR3aa: CSAEAGTNYGYTF
abundance: .; v_gene: TRBV5-1; d_gene: TRBD2; j_gene: TRBJ2-5; CDR3nt: TGCGCCAGCAGCCCTCGACCCGTAGCGGGGCAGGCGGAGACCCAGTACTTC; CDR3aa: CASSPRPVAGQAETQYF
abundance: .; v_gene: TRBV6-5; d_gene: .; j_gene: TRBJ2-7; CDR3nt: TGTGCCAGCAGACTCGGGAGCAGGGTCCACGAGCAGTACTTC; CDR3aa: CASRLGSRVHEQYF
abundance: .; v_gene: TRBV9; d_gene: TRBD2; j_gene: TRBJ2-5; CDR3nt: TGTGCCAGCAGCGCGGGGGGGCGACCCGATGAGACCCAGTACTTC; CDR3aa: CASSAGGRPDETQYF
abundance: .; v_gene: TRBV4-2; d_gene: .; j_gene: TRBJ2-5; CDR3nt: TGTGCCAGCAGCCAACAACAGGGGGGGGAAGAGACCCAGTACTTC; CDR3aa: CASSQQQGGEETQYF
abundance: once; v_gene: TRBV2; d_gene: TRBD1; j_gene: TRBJ1-2; CDR3nt: TGTGCCAGCAGGCCAGGGGGTAGGAACTATGGCTACACCTTC; CDR3aa: CASRPGGRNYGYTF
abundance: .; v_gene: TRBV19; d_gene: TRBD1; j_gene: TRBJ2-7; CDR3nt: TGTGCCAGTAGTGTGACAGGGACCGTCTACGAGCAGTACTTC; CDR3aa: CASSVTGTVYEQYF
abundance: medium-sized; v_gene: TRBV18; d_gene: TRBD1; j_gene: TRBJ1-2; CDR3nt: TGTGCCAGCTCACCGGGAACAGGGGGCCCGGCAGCTAACTATGGCTACACCTTC; CDR3aa: CASSPGTGGPAANYGYTF
abundance: .; v_gene: TRBV4-1; d_gene: .; j_gene: TRBJ1-4; CDR3nt: TGCGCCAGCAGCCAAAGGGCAGGGGCTGAAAAACTGTTTTTT; CDR3aa: CASSQRAGAEKLFF
abundance: few; v_gene: TRBV27; d_gene: TRBD1; j_gene: TRBJ1-2; CDR3nt: TGTGCCAGCAGTCCAACCCCGGGACAGGGAGGCTATGGCTACACCTTC; CDR3aa: CASSPTPGQGGYGYTF
abundance: once; v_gene: TRBV18; d_gene: TRBD1; j_gene: TRBJ2-7; CDR3nt: TGTGCCAGCTCACCTACAGGGGGAACCTACGAGCAGTACTTC; CDR3aa: CASSPTGGTYEQYF
abundance: .; v_gene: TRBV19; d_gene: .; j_gene: TRBJ1-2; CDR3nt: TGTGCCAGTACCCTCAGGGCCTTTAACTATGGCTACACCTTC; CDR3aa: CASTLRAFNYGYTF
abundance: few; v_gene: TRBV2; d_gene: .; j_gene: TRBJ1-2; CDR3nt: TGTGCCAGCAATTTGGGGCAGGGGACTGGCTACACCTTC; CDR3aa: CASNLGQGTGYTF
abundance: .; v_gene: TRBV2; d_gene: TRBD2; j_gene: TRBJ2-2; CDR3nt: TGTGCCAGCAGCAAGACTAGCGGGGGATGGACCGGGGAGCTGTTTTTT; CDR3aa: CASSKTSGGWTGELFF
abundance: .; v_gene: TRBV9; d_gene: .; j_gene: TRBJ2-1; CDR3nt: TGTGCCAGCAGCGTAGAAGAGCCCCTGAATGAGCAGTTCTTC; CDR3aa: CASSVEEPLNEQFF
abundance: .; v_gene: TRBV5-1; d_gene: .; j_gene: TRBJ1-1; CDR3nt: TGCGCCAGCAGCTCCCTGGGACTCCAGAACACTGAAGCTTTCTTT; CDR3aa: CASSSLGLQNTEAFF
abundance: .; v_gene: TRBV5-4; d_gene: TRBD2; j_gene: TRBJ2-5; CDR3nt: TGTGCCAGCAGCTTGTCTGCGGGGGGAGGAGAGACCCAGTACTTC; CDR3aa: CASSLSAGGGETQYF
abundance: .; v_gene: TRBV6-1; d_gene: TRBD1; j_gene: TRBJ1-1; CDR3nt: TGTGCCAGCAGTGATAGGACAGGGGTGAGGACTGAAGCTTTCTTT; CDR3aa: CASSDRTGVRTEAFF
abundance: .; v_gene: TRBV2; d_gene: .; j_gene: TRBJ2-3; CDR3nt: TGTGCCAGCAGTGTCTCAGATACGCAGTATTTT; CDR3aa: CASSVSDTQYF